This record covers a single T cell receptor (beta chain). The entry originates in a study of blood T cell repertoires in COVID-19. The data were produced by immunoSEQ multiplex PCR, yet TCRdb's version contains in-frame clones alone and is incomplete. This sample has about 410,000 clones, with 90% found just once. Germline V lookup: CDR1 SGHTA, CDR2 FQGTGA. This CDR3 region has 15 residues. The V and J ends lost 3 bases and 6 bases respectively, with 17 bases between them. The sequence derives from a man younger than 35 who had recovered from COVID-19. Sequencing used PBMCs or T cells enriched from blood (not recorded which). This chain uses TRBV7-3 with TRBJ2-5, with D perhaps matching TRBD2 (6 bases). The CDR3 region is CASSFGSGALQTQYF. CDR3 nucleotide sequence: TGTGCCAGCAGCTTTGGGTCGGGAGCGCTCCAGACCCAGTACTTC.